This T cell receptor (beta chain) comes out of a study of cytomegalovirus exposure and HLA in healthy donors. Participants comprised healthy donors of bone marrow. PCR amplification relied on 60 Vbeta primers (plus 13 Jbeta primers). Sequenced by immunoSEQ multiplex PCR; TCRdb stores in-frame clones only, minus some. The profile shows 150,000 to 200,000 clones, more than 60% of them singletons. This clone was observed a handful of times. The antigen remains unidentified. The V and J ends lost 5 bases and 4 bases, in that order; junction bases with no gene match: 8. The CDR3 contains 14 residues. Germline lookup yields CDR1 SGHAT and CDR2 FQNNGV. General study results and limits: Sequencing probably produced one cluster of sequence variants that were highly shared.

The sequence was obtained from a woman between 25 and 40 years old in good health and CMV-seropositive. The sequencing input was PBMCs. The V gene is TRBV11-2, the J gene TRBJ2-7, with TRBD1 identical over 7 bases. CDR3 amino acids: CASSPTGPVYEQYF. The DNA for the CDR3 is TGTGCCAGCAGCCCGACAGGGCCAGTATACGAGCAGTACTTC.